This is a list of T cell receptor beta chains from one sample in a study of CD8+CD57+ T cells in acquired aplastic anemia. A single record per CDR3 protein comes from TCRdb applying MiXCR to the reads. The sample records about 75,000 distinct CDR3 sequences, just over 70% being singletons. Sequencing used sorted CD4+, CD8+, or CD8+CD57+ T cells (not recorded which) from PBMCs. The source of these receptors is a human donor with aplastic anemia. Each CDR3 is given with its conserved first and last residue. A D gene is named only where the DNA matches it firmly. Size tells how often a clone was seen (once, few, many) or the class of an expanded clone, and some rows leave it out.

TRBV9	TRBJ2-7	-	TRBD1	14	TGTGCCAGCAGCGCGACAGGGTCTGCCTACGAGCAGTACTTC	CASSATGSAYEQYF
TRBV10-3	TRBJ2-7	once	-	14	TGTGCCAGCAGTGATACAGGGCCTGGCTACGAGCAGTACTTC	CASSDTGPGYEQYF
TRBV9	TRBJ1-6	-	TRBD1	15	TGTGCCAGCAGCGTCCGGACAGGTGACAATTCACCCCTCCACTTT	CASSVRTGDNSPLHF
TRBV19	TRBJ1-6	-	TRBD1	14	TGTGCCAGTAGTGAGACAGGGGGAATCTCACCCCTCCACTTT	CASSETGGISPLHF
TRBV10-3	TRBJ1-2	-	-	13	TGTGCCATCAGGGTAGGGGGGCTGGATGGCTACACCTTC	CAIRVGGLDGYTF
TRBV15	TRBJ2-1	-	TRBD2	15	TGTGCCACCAGCGGCGGGACTAGCGGCTACAATGAGCAGTTCTTC	CATSGGTSGYNEQFF
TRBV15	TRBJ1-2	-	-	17	TGTGCCACCAGCAGAGCCATGGGGGCGAGGGGTTCGTATGGCTACACCTTC	CATSRAMGARGSYGYTF
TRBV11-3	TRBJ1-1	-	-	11	TGTGCCACCACAGATTACACTGAAGCTTTCTTT	CATTDYTEAFF
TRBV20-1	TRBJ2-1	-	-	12	TGCAGTGCTAGAGAAGGAGTCAATGAGCAGTTCTTC	CSAREGVNEQFF
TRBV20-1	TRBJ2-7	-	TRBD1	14	TGCAGTGCTAGAATAGACACAGGGGCCTACGAGCAGTACTTC	CSARIDTGAYEQYF
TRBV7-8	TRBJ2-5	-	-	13	TGTGCCAGCAGCGGCAGAATTCAAGAGACCCAGTACTTC	CASSGRIQETQYF
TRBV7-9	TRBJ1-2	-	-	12	TGTGCCAGCAGCTTAGTACAGGGTGGCTACACCTTC	CASSLVQGGYTF
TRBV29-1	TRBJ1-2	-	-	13	TGCAGCGTTGAAAACACTGGCAACTATGACTACACCTTC	CSVENTGNYDYTF
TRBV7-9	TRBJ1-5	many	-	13	TGTGCCAGCAGCTTTACAAACAATCAGCCCCAGCATTTT	CASSFTNNQPQHF
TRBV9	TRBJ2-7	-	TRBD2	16	TGTGCCAGCAGCCTCAGTGGGGGGGTGAACTCCTACGAGCAGTACTTC	CASSLSGGVNSYEQYF
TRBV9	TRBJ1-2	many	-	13	TGTGCCAGCGGTCGGGGGGGGGCGGATGGCTACACCTTC	CASGRGGADGYTF
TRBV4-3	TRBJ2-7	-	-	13	TGCGCCAGCAGCCAAGACGGGACGAGGGAGCAGTACTTC	CASSQDGTREQYF
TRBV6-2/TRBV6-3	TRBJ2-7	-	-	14	TGTGCCGGCAGTTACTCGACGGATTCCTACGAGCAGTACTTC	CAGSYSTDSYEQYF
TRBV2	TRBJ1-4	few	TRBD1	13	TGTGCCAGCAGGTCCCAGGGGGCAGGTAAACTGTTTTTT	CASRSQGAGKLFF
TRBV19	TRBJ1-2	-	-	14	TGTGCCAGTAGTATATTTCCAGCTAACTATGGCTACACCTTC	CASSIFPANYGYTF
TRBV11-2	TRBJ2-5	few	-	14	TGTGCCAGCAGCTTAGTGCCCAGCCAAGAGACCCAGTACTTC	CASSLVPSQETQYF
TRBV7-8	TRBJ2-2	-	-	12	TGTGCCAGCAGCTCGACAAGGGGGGAGCTGTTTTTT	CASSSTRGELFF
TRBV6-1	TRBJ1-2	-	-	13	TGTGCCAGCAGCCACGACAGTCGCTATGGCTACACCTTC	CASSHDSRYGYTF
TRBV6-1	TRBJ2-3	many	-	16	TGTGCCAGCAGTGAAATGGCCTCAGGGGGGACAGATACGCAGTATTTT	CASSEMASGGTDTQYF
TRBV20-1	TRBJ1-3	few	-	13	TGCAGTGCTAGTGGAGGAGCCGAAAACACCATATATTTT	CSASGGAENTIYF
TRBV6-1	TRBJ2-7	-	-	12	TGTGCCAGCAGGGCTATCTCCTACGAGCAGTACTTC	CASRAISYEQYF
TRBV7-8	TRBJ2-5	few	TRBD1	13	TGTGCCAGCAGCAGGACAGGGGTGGAGACCCAGTACTTC	CASSRTGVETQYF
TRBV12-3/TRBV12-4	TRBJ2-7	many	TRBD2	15	TGTGCCAGCAGTTTAGTAGCGGGAGGGGTCTACGAGCAGTACTTC	CASSLVAGGVYEQYF
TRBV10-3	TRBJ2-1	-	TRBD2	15	TGTGCCATCAGCCCGCCCGGGACTACTTACAATGAGCAGTTCTTC	CAISPPGTTYNEQFF
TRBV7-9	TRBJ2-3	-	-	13	TGTGCCAGCAGCCGTGCCGGTGGGGATACGCAGTATTTT	CASSRAGGDTQYF
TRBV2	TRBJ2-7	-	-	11	TGTGCCAGCAGTTTGGGGCACGAGCAGTACTTC	CASSLGHEQYF
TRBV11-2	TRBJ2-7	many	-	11	TGTGCCAGCAGCCCCGAGGACGAGCAGTACTTC	CASSPEDEQYF
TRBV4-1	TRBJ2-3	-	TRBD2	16	TGCGCCAGCAGCTCCCTTGCGGGGGGGGCGACAGATACGCAGTATTTT	CASSSLAGGATDTQYF
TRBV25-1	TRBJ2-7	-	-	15	TGTGCCAGCAGTGAATCTGGGTCTAGCTCCTACGAGCAGTACTTC	CASSESGSSSYEQYF
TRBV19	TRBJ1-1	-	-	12	TGTGCCAGTAGTTTCCTGAACACTGAAGCTTTCTTT	CASSFLNTEAFF
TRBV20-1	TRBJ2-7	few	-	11	TGCAGTGCTAGCACTGGCTACGAGCAGTACTTC	CSASTGYEQYF
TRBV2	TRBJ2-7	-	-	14	TGTGCCAGCAGTGAAGTAGGTCCCCCTACAGGGCAGTACTTC	CASSEVGPPTGQYF
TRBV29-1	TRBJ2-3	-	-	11	TGCAGCGTTGAGGGTACAGATACGCAGTATTTT	CSVEGTDTQYF
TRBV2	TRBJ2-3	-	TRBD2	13	TGTGCCAGCAGTACTAGCGGGGCAGATACGCAGTATTTT	CASSTSGADTQYF
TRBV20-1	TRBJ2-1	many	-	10	TGCAGTGTTTGGAGAAATGAGCAGTTCTTC	CSVWRNEQFF
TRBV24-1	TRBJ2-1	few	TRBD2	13	TGTGCCACCACGGGAGGGGAGTACAATGAGCAGTTCTTC	CATTGGEYNEQFF
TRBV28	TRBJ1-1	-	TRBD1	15	TGTGCCAGCAGCCTGGCCAGGGGAGGGGGCACTGAAGCTTCCTTT	CASSLARGGGTEASF
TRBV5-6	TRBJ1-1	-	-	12	TGTGCCAGCAGCCAAACCACAGGGGAAGCTTTCTTT	CASSQTTGEAFF
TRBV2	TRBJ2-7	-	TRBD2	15	TGTGCCAGCAGTCTTAGCGGGAGTTGGTCCTACGAGCAGTACTTC	CASSLSGSWSYEQYF
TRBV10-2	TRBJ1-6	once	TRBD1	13	TGCGCCAGCAGTGAACAGGGGGATTCACCCCTCCACTTT	CASSEQGDSPLHF
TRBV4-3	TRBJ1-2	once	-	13	TGCGCCAGCAGCCAGGAGGGACTAGCGGGCTACACCTTC	CASSQEGLAGYTF
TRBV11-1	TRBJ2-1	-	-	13	TGTGCCAGCAGACCGGCCCTCTACAATGAGCAGTTCTTC	CASRPALYNEQFF
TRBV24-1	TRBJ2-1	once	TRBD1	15	TGTGCCACCAGTCAATCGGGACAGGGAATAAATGAGCAGTTCTTC	CATSQSGQGINEQFF
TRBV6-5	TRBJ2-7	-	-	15	TGTGCCAGCAGTTACTCTCGGCACAGCAACTACGAGCAGCACTTC	CASSYSRHSNYEQHF
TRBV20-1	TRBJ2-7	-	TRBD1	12	TGCAGTGCTAGGGGACAGGTACACGAGCAGTACTTC	CSARGQVHEQYF
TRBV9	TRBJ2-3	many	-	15	TGTGCCAGCAGCGAGGCAGCGGGCCGCACAGATACGCAGTATTTT	CASSEAAGRTDTQYF
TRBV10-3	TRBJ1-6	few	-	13	TGTGCCATCAAAGGCAGGGATAATTCACCCCTCCACTTT	CAIKGRDNSPLHF
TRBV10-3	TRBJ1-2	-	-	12	TGTGCCATCAGCCTAACGTTTGATGGCTACACCTTC	CAISLTFDGYTF
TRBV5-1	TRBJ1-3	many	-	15	TGCGCCAGCAGCGGTGGCGAGGCCTCTGGAAACACCATATATTTT	CASSGGEASGNTIYF
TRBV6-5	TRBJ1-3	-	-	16	TGTGCCAGCAGTTTTCGGGGGGGGCGAACTGGAAACACCATATATTTT	CASSFRGGRTGNTIYF
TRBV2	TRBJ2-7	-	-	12	TGTGCCAGCACCCGAGAGCGGCACGAGCAGTACTTC	CASTRERHEQYF